These T cell receptor beta chains were read from a single sample in a study of blood T cells in healthy people across ages. TCRdb re-called the 5' RACE reads through MiXCR, storing one row per CDR3 protein. This table holds approximately 1.5 million distinct CDR3 sequences, approximately 32% found once. Sequencing was carried out using blood. The receptor set was obtained from a woman in her thirties in good health. CDR3s include the opening cysteine and the closing phenylalanine or tryptophan. The D gene is left open where the match is weak. Clone size is not always given. Where it is, it says once, few, many or a class for expanded clones.

J gene,D gene,clone size,V gene,CDR3 length,CDR3 DNA,CDR3 protein
TRBJ1-2,NA,NA,TRBV24-1,14,TGTGCCACCAATGAGGGAGGACGAGTCGGTGGCTACACCTTC,CATNEGGRVGGYTF
TRBJ2-7,NA,NA,TRBV6-2/TRBV6-3,14,TGTGCCAGCAGTTTCCGAGCGGTGGTATACGAGCAGTACTTC,CASSFRAVVYEQYF
TRBJ2-1,TRBD1,NA,TRBV11-2,14,TGTGCCAACAGTTTACGACAGGGGTACAATGAGCAGTTCTTC,CANSLRQGYNEQFF
TRBJ1-1,NA,few,TRBV5-1,15,TGCGCCAGCAGCTGGGTTGAAGGTATGAACACTGAAGCTTTCTTT,CASSWVEGMNTEAFF
TRBJ2-1,NA,few,TRBV6-4,16,TGTGCCAGCAGTCCAAGGGTAGGGGGCTCCTACAATGAGCAGTTCTTC,CASSPRVGGSYNEQFF
TRBJ2-1,TRBD1,NA,TRBV28,15,TGTGCCAGCAGTCCTTACCACCCGGGGACAGGTGAGCAGTTCTTC,CASSPYHPGTGEQFF
TRBJ2-5,NA,NA,TRBV20-1,16,TGCAGTGCTCGATGGGCTCGGGGACTCGCCCAAGAGACCCAGTACTTC,CSARWARGLAQETQYF
TRBJ2-1,TRBD2,NA,TRBV12-3/TRBV12-4,14,TGTGCCAGCAGAAGACTAGCGGGGGGAGTTGAGCAGTTCTTC,CASRRLAGGVEQFF
TRBJ2-1,TRBD2,many,TRBV7-9,16,TGTGCCAGCAGTTCTACCGGGACTACGATTTACAATGAGCAGTTCTTC,CASSSTGTTIYNEQFF
TRBJ2-3,NA,many,TRBV29-1,13,TGCAGCGTTGTGATAGATAGCACAGATACGCAGTATTTT,CSVVIDSTDTQYF
TRBJ2-3,TRBD1,NA,TRBV7-2,15,TGTGCCAGCAGCCAGGGACAGGGCCTCGCAGATACGCAGTATTTT,CASSQGQGLADTQYF
TRBJ2-1,TRBD2,NA,TRBV20-1,16,TGCAGTGCTAGAGATGTGGCGGGAGCCTCCTACAATGAGCAGTTCTTC,CSARDVAGASYNEQFF
TRBJ2-1,NA,NA,TRBV12-3/TRBV12-4,16,TGTGCCAGCAGTGCCCCCACAGGACGTTTGGCCAATGAGCAGTTCTTC,CASSAPTGRLANEQFF
TRBJ2-7,NA,few,TRBV7-2,13,TGTGCCAGCAGCCACAATAGATTCTACGAGCAGTACTTC,CASSHNRFYEQYF
TRBJ1-6,NA,few,TRBV9,12,TGTGCCAGCAGCGTCGACGGTTCGACCCTCCACTTT,CASSVDGSTLHF
TRBJ2-1,NA,NA,TRBV18,13,TGTGCCAGCTCCCTTCTGGGACCGCTGGAGCAGTTCTTC,CASSLLGPLEQFF
TRBJ1-1,NA,NA,TRBV12-3/TRBV12-4,14,TGTGCCAGCAGGCATCTAAGGCGGAACACTGAAGCTTTCTTT,CASRHLRRNTEAFF
TRBJ2-1,TRBD1,few,TRBV20-1,15,TGCAGTGCTAGCTCCGTGGGACAGGGGTACAATGAGCAGTTCTTC,CSASSVGQGYNEQFF
TRBJ2-7,NA,NA,TRBV7-8,12,TGTGCCAGCAGCTCGGCCCCGAGGGAGCAGTACTTC,CASSSAPREQYF
TRBJ1-5,NA,NA,TRBV7-6,15,TGTGCCAGCAGCTTAGCGGTCGGAAGCGATCAGCCCCAGCATTTT,CASSLAVGSDQPQHF
TRBJ2-2,NA,NA,TRBV28,16,TGTGCCAGCAGCCAGAGCCTGGGACGATCCACCGGGGAGCTGTTTTTT,CASSQSLGRSTGELFF
TRBJ2-3,TRBD2,NA,TRBV5-1,14,TGCGCCAGCGCGGGGGGGCGCTGGACAGATACGCAGTATTTT,CASAGGRWTDTQYF
TRBJ2-7,TRBD1,many,TRBV27,13,TGTGCCAGCAGTATCGGACAGGCCTACGAGCAGTACTTC,CASSIGQAYEQYF
TRBJ2-7,TRBD2,NA,TRBV11-2,16,TGTGCCAGCAGCCATCCCCCGGGACTAGCGGTATACGAGCAGTACTTC,CASSHPPGLAVYEQYF
TRBJ2-7,NA,many,TRBV5-6,12,TGTGCCAGCAGCTACAGGGTCGGAGAGCAGTACTTC,CASSYRVGEQYF
TRBJ2-1,TRBD2,NA,TRBV13,17,TGTGCCAGCAGCTTAAGCGAAGGCCTAGCGGGGAGACATGAGCAGTTCTTC,CASSLSEGLAGRHEQFF
TRBJ2-1,TRBD2,NA,TRBV5-1,17,TGCGCCAGCAGCTTGGATGTGTCTAGCGGGATATACAATGAGCAGTTCTTC,CASSLDVSSGIYNEQFF
TRBJ1-1,TRBD1,NA,TRBV10-2,17,TGCGCCAGCAGTGAGGGACAGGTGCTACATGTGGGCACTGAAGCTTTCTTT,CASSEGQVLHVGTEAFF
TRBJ2-7,TRBD2,few,TRBV5-1,14,TGCGCCAGCAGCCACCGGGACTATCTATACGAGCAGTACTTC,CASSHRDYLYEQYF
TRBJ2-2,NA,NA,TRBV6-1,15,TGTGCCAGCAGTGAGGGGGTTGGGGCCACCGGGGAGCTGTTTTTT,CASSEGVGATGELFF
TRBJ1-1,NA,NA,TRBV25-1,12,TGTGCCAGCAGTCCGACGACAGGAATTGCTTTCTTT,CASSPTTGIAFF
TRBJ2-6,NA,many,TRBV20-1,16,TGCAGTGCTAGTTTGACAGGTATCTCTGGGGCCAACGTCCTGACTTTC,CSASLTGISGANVLTF
TRBJ2-7,NA,NA,TRBV20-1,15,TGCAGTGCTAGATCCGGGACCCTGAGCTCCTACGAGCAGTACTTC,CSARSGTLSSYEQYF
TRBJ1-2,NA,few,TRBV25-1,13,TGTGCCAGCAGTGAAGGTTTCCCTGGGGGCTACACCTTC,CASSEGFPGGYTF
TRBJ2-3,NA,NA,TRBV25-1,15,TGTGCCAGCAGTGAAGGGAACCCAGGGTCAGATACGCAGTATTTT,CASSEGNPGSDTQYF
TRBJ2-2,TRBD1,few,TRBV5-1,14,TGCGCCAGCAGCTGGACAGGGGGTCCCGGGGAGCTGTTTTTT,CASSWTGGPGELFF
TRBJ2-5,NA,NA,TRBV6-1,14,TGTGCCAGCACCTATTGGACCCCCGGGGAGACCCAGTACTTC,CASTYWTPGETQYF
TRBJ2-3,NA,few,TRBV7-3,13,TGTGCCAGCAGCTTAACCTTCCCAGATACGCAGTATTTT,CASSLTFPDTQYF
TRBJ2-7,TRBD2,few,TRBV20-1,13,TGCAGTGCTAGAGACCTAGCGGGAGTTGAGCAGTACTTC,CSARDLAGVEQYF
TRBJ2-1,NA,NA,TRBV28,14,TGTGCCAGCAGTTTCTCCCTAGCATCTATTGAGCAGTTCTTC,CASSFSLASIEQFF
TRBJ2-5,NA,NA,TRBV3-1,16,TGTGCCAGCAGCCAAGAGTATTCGGACCAGGGGGAGACCCAGTACTTC,CASSQEYSDQGETQYF
TRBJ1-5,TRBD1,few,TRBV10-1,15,TGCGCCAGCAGGGTTCGGACAGGGGGGAATCAGCCCCAGCATTTT,CASRVRTGGNQPQHF
TRBJ2-2,NA,few,TRBV28,15,TGTGCCAGCAGTTTAGAACGATTTAACACCGGGGAGCTGTTTTTT,CASSLERFNTGELFF
TRBJ1-5,TRBD1,NA,TRBV10-3,14,TGTGCCACCAGACAGGGGAGATCCAATCAGCCCCAGCATTTT,CATRQGRSNQPQHF